Given below is one T cell receptor (beta chain) in context. The sample comes from a study of control samples from healthy donors and cancer patients. Germline CDR1 and CDR2: MGHRA and YSYEKL. This CDR3 is 18 amino acids long. With 4 bases clipped from V and 1 base from J, the junction kept 8 bases outside the gene matches. Profiled with immunoSEQ multiplex PCR; TCRdb holds only in-frame clones, not every one. The table has around 77,000 clones, 85% to 95% seen once. The sample consisted of blood. This sequence was found in a woman aged 60 to 75 in good health. The rearrangement uses TRBV4-1 and TRBJ2-6, with 9 bases matching TRBD1. The CDR3 DNA reads as TGCGCCAGCAGCCGGGACAGGGTGGGGAGATCTGGGGCCAACGTCCTGACTTTC. It specifies CASSRDRVGRSGANVLTF.